Below, 9 T cell receptor beta chains from the same sample are listed, as sequenced in a study of cytomegalovirus exposure and HLA in healthy donors. PCR primers comprised 60 Vbeta and 13 Jbeta primers. The repertoire was sequenced with immunoSEQ multiplex PCR; TCRdb's copy has only in-frame clones and lacks some. The sample's table shows 150,000 to 200,000 clones. What was sequenced was PBMCs. These receptors were obtained from a woman between 18 and 30 years old in good health and CMV-seropositive.

The chain couples TRBV6-1 to TRBJ2-1; TRBD1 agrees at 8 bases. The CDR3 spans 13 residues. CDR1 is MNHNS and CDR2 is SASEGT in the germline V gene. V shed 6 bases and J 6 bases; nucleotides not matched to a gene: 4. CDR3 residues: CASRTGEANEQFF. The CDR3 bases are TGTGCCAGCAGGACAGGGGAGGCCAATGAGCAGTTCTTC.

The genes are TRBV28 and TRBJ1-1; D unclear. The germline gives CDR1 MDHEN, CDR2 SYDVKM. Trimming pared 6 bases from V and 6 bases from J, leaving 20 bases between. The CDR3 is 15 residues long. CDR3: CASRTLAAARPEAFF. CDR3 sequence (DNA): TGTGCCAGCAGAACCCTGGCGGCAGCAAGGCCTGAAGCTTTCTTT.

On this clone itself: At one boundary the junction diverges from the germline segment, which might be a read error. The chain recombines TRBV7-8 with TRBJ2-7; TRBD1 might be the D (6 bases). The CDR3 extends over 15 amino acids. Germline loops: CDR1 SGHVS, CDR2 FQNEAQ. The CDR3 DNA is TGTGCCAGCGGCTTGGTAGTGGACAGCTCCTACGAGCAGTACTTC. As protein: CASGLVVDSSYEQYF.

The chain uses TRBV5-6 and TRBJ1-1, with D perhaps matching TRBD1 (6 bases). Per germline, CDR1 SGHDT and CDR2 YYEEEE. The CDR3 length is 14 residues. V shed 3 bases and J shed 1 base, with 10 bases lying between them. The CDR3 DNA sequence: TGTGCCAGCAGCTGGGACACTGAGAACACTGAAGCTTTCTTT. Its translation is CASSWDTENTEAFF.

This chain joins TRBV19 and TRBJ2-1; D is possibly TRBD2 (5 bases). CDR1 LNHDA and CDR2 SQIVND come from the germline V gene (reference sequence). The ends were cut back, 5 bases at V and 6 bases at J, with 11 bases in the middle. The CDR3 has 13 amino acids. The CDR3 region is CASSPGLTNEQFF. The CDR3 bases are TGTGCCAGTAGTCCAGGACTGACCAATGAGCAGTTCTTC.

This chain connects TRBV6-1 to TRBJ2-7; TRBD1 matches at 8 bases. The CDR3 loop spans 14 amino acids. The germline CDR1 and CDR2 sequences are MNHNS and SASEGT. V trimming: 6 bases; J trimming: 0 bases; junction bases outside the gene matches: 4. The CDR3 here is CASRQGQDSYEQYF. CDR3 nucleotide sequence: TGTGCCAGCAGACAGGGACAGGACTCCTACGAGCAGTACTTC.

This chain links TRBV19 with TRBJ1-4; 7 bases match TRBD1. Germline CDR1 reads LNHDA; CDR2 reads SQIVND (reference sequence). This CDR3 is 16 amino acids long. V lost 3 bases and J lost 4; bases outside the gene matches: 8. CDR3 coding DNA: TGTGCCAGTAGTATTTCCCGTACAGGGGTTAATGAAAAACTGTTTTTT. This sequence encodes CASSISRTGVNEKLFF.

The chain employs TRBV5-1 and TRBJ1-1, with D perhaps matching TRBD1 (6 bases). With 4 bases removed from V and 0 bases from J, the gap between germline ends came to 10 bases. The CDR3 covers 14 residues. Per germline, CDR1 SGHRS and CDR2 YFSETQ. CDR3 sequence (DNA): TGCGCCAGCAGCCCAGGGGATATGAACACTGAAGCTTTCTTT. Its protein is CASSPGDMNTEAFF.

The gene calls are TRBV5-1 and TRBJ2-5; 11 bases are shared with TRBD2. Germline CDR1 and CDR2: SGHRS and YFSETQ. Trimming cost V 0 bases and J 4 bases; bases outside gene matches: 11. This CDR3 has 18 amino acids. The CDR3 coding sequence is TGCGCCAGCAGCTTGGACCTGGGGCTAGCGGGAGGTGGAGAGACCCAGTACTTC. It translates to CASSLDLGLAGGGETQYF.